The rows below give T cell receptor beta chains drawn from one sample of a study of cytomegalovirus exposure and HLA in healthy donors. Data came from immunoSEQ multiplex PCR; TCRdb stores just in-frame clones and leaves some out. The data contain about 210,000 clones, under 85% of them singletons. The sequencing input was PBMCs. These receptors were obtained from a woman aged 45-65 years in good health and CMV-seropositive. Each CDR3 is given with its conserved first and last residue. The D gene is left open where the match is weak. Where a row states a size, it is once, few, many or the class of an expanded clone; other rows omit it.

d_call	v_call	clone_size	j_call	cdr3_nt	cdr3_aa
.	TRBV4-2	.	TRBJ1-2	TGTGCCAGCAGCCAAGATAGTCGGGTCTATGGCTACACCTTC	CASSQDSRVYGYTF
TRBD1	TRBV28	.	TRBJ1-1	TGTGCCAGTACCAACACCGAACTTCAGGGGGACTTCGGTGAAGCTTTCTTT	CASTNTELQGDFGEAFF
.	TRBV7-8	.	TRBJ2-6	TGTGCCAGCAGCCGTGTGTGGGAGCGGGTGAGCTCTGGGGCCAACGTCCTGACTTTC	CASSRVWERVSSGANVLTF
.	TRBV9	.	TRBJ1-2	TGTGCCAGCAGCGTTACAGGCGGCGGCTACACCTTC	CASSVTGGGYTF
.	TRBV28	.	TRBJ1-1	TGTGCCAGCAGTTTGTCGACAGGACGAACTGAAGCTTTCTTT	CASSLSTGRTEAFF
.	TRBV9	.	TRBJ2-3	TGTGCCAGCAGCGTAGCGACTAGAGGTACGCAGTATTTT	CASSVATRGTQYF
TRBD1	TRBV5-1	.	TRBJ2-7	TGCGCCAGCAGCTTTCGGCAGGGGGCCTACGAGCAGTACTTC	CASSFRQGAYEQYF
.	TRBV5-4	.	TRBJ1-1	TGTGCCAGCAGCCAGAGGACAGCACCTAAGAACACTGAAGCTTTCTTT	CASSQRTAPKNTEAFF
TRBD1	TRBV7-3	.	TRBJ2-3	TGTGCCAGCAGCCCGGGACAGCCGGGGGATACGCAGTATTTT	CASSPGQPGDTQYF
.	TRBV25-1	.	TRBJ1-2	TGTGCCAGCAGTGAATATGGGGGCTCCTATGGCTACACCTTC	CASSEYGGSYGYTF
TRBD1	TRBV6-5	.	TRBJ1-5	TGTGCCAGCACCCGACAGGGGGGTCAGCCCCAGCATTTT	CASTRQGGQPQHF
TRBD1	TRBV7-9	.	TRBJ1-1	TGTGCCAGCAGCTCTAGTGTTGAACAGGGGGTCCCGAACACTGAAGCTTTCTTT	CASSSSVEQGVPNTEAFF
.	TRBV5-4	.	TRBJ2-1	TGTGCCAGCAGCTCTCTAGAACTAGTTTCCTACAATGAGCAGTTCTTC	CASSSLELVSYNEQFF
TRBD2	TRBV11-2	.	TRBJ2-7	TGTGCCAGCAGCTTAACTAGCGACTACGAGCAGTACTTC	CASSLTSDYEQYF
TRBD1	TRBV6-6	.	TRBJ1-2	TGTGCCAGCAAATCAGACAGGGATGAAGGCTACACCTTC	CASKSDRDEGYTF
.	TRBV19	.	TRBJ1-1	TGTGCCAGTAGTATTAGGGGGGGCGCTGAAGCTTTCTTT	CASSIRGGAEAFF
.	TRBV6-5	.	TRBJ2-5	TGTGCCAGCAGTCACTTCGGCGGGGAAGAGACCCAGTACTTC	CASSHFGGEETQYF
.	TRBV30	.	TRBJ2-6	TGTGCCTGGAGTACCGGGACTTCTGGGGCCAACGTCCTGACTTTC	CAWSTGTSGANVLTF
.	TRBV6-5	.	TRBJ2-3	TGTGCCAGCACCCGGGATATTAAGGGTACGCAGTATTTT	CASTRDIKGTQYF
.	TRBV5-4	.	TRBJ1-6	TGTGCCACCTCGGCTAGGAGCTCCTATAATTCACCCCTCCACTTT	CATSARSSYNSPLHF
TRBD1	TRBV6-5	.	TRBJ1-1	TGTGCCAGCAGCAGGACAGGTCTTGAAGCTTTCTTT	CASSRTGLEAFF
.	TRBV19	.	TRBJ1-1	TGTGCCAGTAGTACTGTTAGGGGTGGGAACACTGAAGCTTTCTTT	CASSTVRGGNTEAFF
.	TRBV29-1	.	TRBJ2-6	TGCAGCGTTGATCTAACAGGTTCTGGGGCCAACGTCCTGACTTTC	CSVDLTGSGANVLTF
TRBD1	TRBV28	.	TRBJ2-7	TGTGCCACCGTCCGGGACAGGGCCCCCTACGAGCAGTACTTC	CATVRDRAPYEQYF
.	TRBV30	.	TRBJ2-3	TGTGCCTGGAGTGTGACAGGGAGGACAGATACGCAGTATTTT	CAWSVTGRTDTQYF
.	TRBV5-4	.	TRBJ1-2	TGTGCCAGCAGCTTGGGAACGAGATTGGACAGCCTCGCGACGGGCTACACCTTC	CASSLGTRLDSLATGYTF
.	TRBV4-3	few	TRBJ1-5	TGCGCCAGCAGCCTGTGGCTCAATCAGCCCCAGCATTTT	CASSLWLNQPQHF
TRBD2	TRBV4-2	.	TRBJ2-1	TGTGCCAGCAGCCAAGTAGTCGGGGGGGGCAATGAGCAGTTCTTC	CASSQVVGGGNEQFF
TRBD2	TRBV4-2	.	TRBJ2-3	TGTGCCAGCAGCCAAGATCACGGTAGCGGGGGGGATACGCAGTATTTT	CASSQDHGSGGDTQYF
TRBD1	TRBV7-2	.	TRBJ1-2	TGTGCCAGCAGCCTTGGGACAGGAACAGCTAACTATGGCTACACCTTC	CASSLGTGTANYGYTF
.	TRBV19	.	TRBJ2-1	TGTGCCAGTAGCACTTACCGGTCTCACAATGAGCAGTTCTTC	CASSTYRSHNEQFF
.	TRBV15	.	TRBJ1-1	TGTGCCACCCGGGACTCATATTTGAACACTGAAGCTTTCTTT	CATRDSYLNTEAFF
TRBD1	TRBV4-1	.	TRBJ2-7	TGCGCCAGCAGCCCATACAGGGGGCGCGTCGACGAGCAGTACTTC	CASSPYRGRVDEQYF
.	TRBV5-1	.	TRBJ2-3	TGCGCCAGCAGCTGGGGCGTTAGCACAGATACGCAGTATTTT	CASSWGVSTDTQYF
.	TRBV4-2	.	TRBJ2-1	TGTGCCAGCAGCCAAAGCATGAATGAGCAGTTCTTC	CASSQSMNEQFF
TRBD1	TRBV5-8	.	TRBJ1-2	TGTGCCAGCAGCTTGAGGGACAGGGACTATGGCTACACCTTC	CASSLRDRDYGYTF
.	TRBV6-5	.	TRBJ2-3	TGTGCCAGCAGTTACCAGGGCCCAGATACGCAGTATTTT	CASSYQGPDTQYF
.	TRBV18	.	TRBJ1-6	TGTGCCAGCTCACCACCTATAGGGGAAAATTCACCCCTCCACTTT	CASSPPIGENSPLHF
.	TRBV9	.	TRBJ2-7	TGTGCCAGCAGCGTAGGCGCATACCGCTCCTACGAGCAGTACTTC	CASSVGAYRSYEQYF
.	TRBV21-1	.	TRBJ1-4	TGTGCCAGCAGCAAAGTAGGCAGCGACGAAAATGAAAAACTGTTTTTT	CASSKVGSDENEKLFF
.	TRBV14	.	TRBJ2-5	TGTGCCAGCAGCCAAGTTGGTCGCAGGGCGGTCGGGGAGACCCAGTACTTC	CASSQVGRRAVGETQYF
.	TRBV30	.	TRBJ1-5	TGTGCCTGGAGTGGACCTGTGGGCCAGCCCCAGCATTTT	CAWSGPVGQPQHF
.	TRBV6-5	few	TRBJ1-5	TGTGCCAGCAGTTACCCGACCCTCGGGAATCAGCCCCAGCATTTT	CASSYPTLGNQPQHF
.	TRBV7-9	.	TRBJ2-1	TGTGCCAGCAGCCGCCATCTGGGATCCGAGACAGGCGATGAGCAGTTCTTC	CASSRHLGSETGDEQFF
TRBD1	TRBV2	.	TRBJ1-2	TGTGCCAGCAGTATGGGACAGGGGCTAAGGTACACCTTC	CASSMGQGLRYTF
.	TRBV7-3	.	TRBJ1-1	TGTGCCAGCAGCTTAGATCCTCCGGGATCGGGAACTGAAGCTTTCTTT	CASSLDPPGSGTEAFF